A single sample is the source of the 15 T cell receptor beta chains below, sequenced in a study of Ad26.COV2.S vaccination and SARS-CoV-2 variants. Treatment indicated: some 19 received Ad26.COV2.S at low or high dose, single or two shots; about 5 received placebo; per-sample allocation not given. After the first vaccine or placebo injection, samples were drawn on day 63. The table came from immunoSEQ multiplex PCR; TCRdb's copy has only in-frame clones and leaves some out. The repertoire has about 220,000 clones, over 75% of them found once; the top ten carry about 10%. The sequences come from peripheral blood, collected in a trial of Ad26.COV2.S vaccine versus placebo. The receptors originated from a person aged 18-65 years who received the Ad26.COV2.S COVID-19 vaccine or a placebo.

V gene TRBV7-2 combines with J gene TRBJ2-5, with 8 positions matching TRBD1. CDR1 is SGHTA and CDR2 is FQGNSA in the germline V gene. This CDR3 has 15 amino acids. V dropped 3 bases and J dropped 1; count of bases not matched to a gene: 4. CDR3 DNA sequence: TGTGCCAGCAGCTTGCGGACAGGGACCCAAGAGACCCAGTACTTC. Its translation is CASSLRTGTQETQYF.

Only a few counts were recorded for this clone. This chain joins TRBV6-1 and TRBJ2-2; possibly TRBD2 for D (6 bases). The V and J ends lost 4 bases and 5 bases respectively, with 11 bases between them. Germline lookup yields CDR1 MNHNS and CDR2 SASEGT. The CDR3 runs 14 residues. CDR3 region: CASSVARGTGELFF. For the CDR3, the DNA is TGTGCCAGCAGTGTAGCGCGGGGAACCGGGGAGCTGTTTTTT.

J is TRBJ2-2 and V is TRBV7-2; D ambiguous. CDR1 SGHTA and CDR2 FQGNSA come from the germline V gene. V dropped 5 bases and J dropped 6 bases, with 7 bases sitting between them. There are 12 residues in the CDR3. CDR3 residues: CASSANPGELFF. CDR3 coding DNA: TGTGCCAGCAGCGCCAACCCCGGGGAGCTGTTTTTT.

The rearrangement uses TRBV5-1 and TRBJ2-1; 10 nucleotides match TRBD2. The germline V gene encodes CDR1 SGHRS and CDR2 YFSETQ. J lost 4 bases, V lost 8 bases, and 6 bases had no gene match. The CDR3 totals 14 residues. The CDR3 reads CASQLAGIYNEQFF. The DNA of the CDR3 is TGCGCCAGTCAACTAGCGGGGATATACAATGAGCAGTTCTTC.

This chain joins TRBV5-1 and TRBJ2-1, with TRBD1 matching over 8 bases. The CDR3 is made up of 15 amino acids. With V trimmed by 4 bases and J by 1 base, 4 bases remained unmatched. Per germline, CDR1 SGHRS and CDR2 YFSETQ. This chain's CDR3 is CASSQQGESYNEQFF. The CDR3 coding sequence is TGCGCCAGCAGCCAACAGGGGGAGTCCTACAATGAGCAGTTCTTC.

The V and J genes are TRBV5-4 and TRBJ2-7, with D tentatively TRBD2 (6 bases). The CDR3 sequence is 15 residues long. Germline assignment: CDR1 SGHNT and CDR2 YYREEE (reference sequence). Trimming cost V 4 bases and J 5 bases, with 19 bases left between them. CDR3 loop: CASSRTSLSTHEQYF. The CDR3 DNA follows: TGTGCCAGCAGCCGAACTAGCTTATCGACCCACGAGCAGTACTTC.

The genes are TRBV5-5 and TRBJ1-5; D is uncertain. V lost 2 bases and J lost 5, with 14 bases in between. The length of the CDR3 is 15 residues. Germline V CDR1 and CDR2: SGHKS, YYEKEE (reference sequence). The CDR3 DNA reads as TGTGCCAGCAGCTTAGTAGGCGGGATGGATCAGCCCCAGCATTTT. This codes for CASSLVGGMDQPQHF.

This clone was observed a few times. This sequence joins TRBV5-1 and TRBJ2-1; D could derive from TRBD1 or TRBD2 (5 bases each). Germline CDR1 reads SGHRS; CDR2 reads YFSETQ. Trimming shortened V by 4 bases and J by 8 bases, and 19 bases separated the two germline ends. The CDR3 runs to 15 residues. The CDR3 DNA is TGCGCCAGCAGCCTTACTCGACAAAGAGGGGATGAGCAGTTCTTC. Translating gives CASSLTRQRGDEQFF.

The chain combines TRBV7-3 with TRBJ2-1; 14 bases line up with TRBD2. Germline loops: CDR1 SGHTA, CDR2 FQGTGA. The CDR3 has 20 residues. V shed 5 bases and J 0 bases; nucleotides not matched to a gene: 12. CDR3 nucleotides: TGTGCCAGCAGCCCCCTCCCGGGACTAGCGGGGGACAGCTCCTACAATGAGCAGTTCTTC. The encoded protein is CASSPLPGLAGDSSYNEQFF.

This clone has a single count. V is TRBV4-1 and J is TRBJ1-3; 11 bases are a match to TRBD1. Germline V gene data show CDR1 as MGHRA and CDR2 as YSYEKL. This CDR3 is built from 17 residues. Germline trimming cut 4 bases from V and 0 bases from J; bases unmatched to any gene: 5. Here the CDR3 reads CASSRDRGIRSGNTIYF. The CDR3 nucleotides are TGCGCCAGCAGCCGGGACAGGGGGATCCGCTCTGGAAACACCATATATTTT.

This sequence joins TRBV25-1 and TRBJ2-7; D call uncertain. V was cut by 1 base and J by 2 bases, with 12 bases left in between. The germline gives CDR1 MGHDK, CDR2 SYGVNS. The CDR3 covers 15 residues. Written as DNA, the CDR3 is TGTGCCAGCAGTGAATCTGGACGAGCGACCTACGAGCAGTACTTC. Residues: CASSESGRATYEQYF.

This chain's CDR3 is CASRDRQGASNEQFF. The CDR3 nucleotides are TGTGCCAGCAGGGATCGACAGGGGGCAAGCAATGAGCAGTTCTTC. The genes are TRBV2 and TRBJ2-1, with 10 bases that match TRBD1. There are 15 residues in the CDR3. Germline lookup yields CDR1 SNHLY and CDR2 FYNNEI. V shed 6 bases, J shed 6 bases, and the junction held 8 bases outside the gene matches.

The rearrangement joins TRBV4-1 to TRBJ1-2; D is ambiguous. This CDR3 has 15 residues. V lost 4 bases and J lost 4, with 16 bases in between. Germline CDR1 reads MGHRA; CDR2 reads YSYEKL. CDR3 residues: CASSPLGRIIYGYTF. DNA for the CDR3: TGCGCCAGCAGCCCGCTCGGACGGATTATCTATGGCTACACCTTC.

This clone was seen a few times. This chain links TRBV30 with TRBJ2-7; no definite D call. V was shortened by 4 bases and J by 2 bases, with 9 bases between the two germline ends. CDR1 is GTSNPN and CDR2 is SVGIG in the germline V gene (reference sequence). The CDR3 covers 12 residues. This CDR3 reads CAWTQGTYEQYF. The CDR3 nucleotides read TGTGCCTGGACTCAAGGTACCTACGAGCAGTACTTC. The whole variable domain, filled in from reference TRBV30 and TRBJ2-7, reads SQTIHQWPATLVQPVGSPLSLECTVEGTSNPNLYWYRQAAGRGLQLLFYSVGIGQISSEVPQNLSASRPQDRQFILSSKKLLLSDSGFYLCAWTQGTYEQYFGPGTRLTVT.

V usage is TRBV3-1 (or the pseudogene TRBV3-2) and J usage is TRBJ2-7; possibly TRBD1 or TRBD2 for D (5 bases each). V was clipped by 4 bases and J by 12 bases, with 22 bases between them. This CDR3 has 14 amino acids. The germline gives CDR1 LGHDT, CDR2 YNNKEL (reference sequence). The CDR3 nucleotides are TGTGCCAGCAGCCCTCAATGGGAACTAGGGGTGGGGTACTTC. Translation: CASSPQWELGVGYF.